One sample yielded the 15 T cell receptor beta chains listed below, sequenced in a study of cytomegalovirus exposure and HLA in healthy donors. Use of 60 Vbeta and 13 Jbeta primers characterized the PCR. The table came from immunoSEQ multiplex PCR; TCRdb's copy has only in-frame clones and leaves some out. Of approximately 96,000 clones listed, around 67% are singletons. The sequenced material came from PBMCs. The source of these receptors is a male donor in good health and CMV-seronegative.

CDR3 DNA sequence: TGTGCCAGCAGTTCTCCCAATACAGGGCAGCCCCAGCATTTT. Encoded protein: CASSSPNTGQPQHF. V gene TRBV6-6 combines with J gene TRBJ1-5; tentatively, D is TRBD1 (6 bases). Germline CDR1 and CDR2: MNHNY and SVGAGI (reference sequence). Trimming took off 4 bases at V and 7 bases at J, with 14 bases between the two ends. The CDR3 contains 14 residues.

Turning to this clone: The junction departs from the called germline gene at one end, perhaps through a read error. This chain uses TRBV7-7 with TRBJ2-5, with 9 bases aligning to TRBD2. CDR1 and CDR2 (germline): SSHAT, FNYEAQ (reference sequence). This CDR3 comprises 16 residues. The CDR3 is CASSLALTSGQETQYF. The CDR3 bases are TGTGCTAGCAGCTTAGCGCTGACTAGCGGACAAGAGACCCAGTACTTC.

This clone was recorded a few times. The rearrangement joins TRBV5-4 to TRBJ2-1; 7 bases match TRBD2. The trim removed 0 bases at V and 2 bases at J, leaving 2 bases unmatched. Germline V gives CDR1 SGHNT, CDR2 YYREEE (reference sequence). The CDR3 length is 15 residues. The CDR3 DNA reads as TGTGCCAGCAGCTTGGAAGGGACTACCTACAATGAGCAGTTCTTC. It yields the protein CASSLEGTTYNEQFF.

This clone was detected a few times. This sequence joins TRBV4-1 and TRBJ2-3; no clear D gene. Deletions cut 0 bases from V and 0 bases from J, with 7 bases between. Germline V gives CDR1 MGHRA, CDR2 YSYEKL. The CDR3 consists of 15 residues. CDR3 nucleotides: TGCGCCAGCAGCCAAGATGACACAAGCACAGATACGCAGTATTTT. Its translation: CASSQDDTSTDTQYF.

The CDR3 DNA sequence: TGTGCCAGCAGCAGGACTAGCGGGAGTGGTTCCCAAGAGACCCAGTACTTC. Translating gives CASSRTSGSGSQETQYF. This sequence joins TRBV7-9 and TRBJ2-5; 13 bases are a match to TRBD2. Germline CDR1 is SEHNR and CDR2 is FQNEAQ (reference sequence). The J segment lost 1 base and the V segment lost 5 bases, leaving 7 bases of the junction unmatched. CDR3 length: 17 amino acids.

This chain connects TRBV25-1 to TRBJ1-1; D unclear. CDR1 is MGHDK and CDR2 is SYGVNS in the germline V gene. Trimming took off 7 bases at V and 11 bases at J, with 20 bases between the two ends. The CDR3 runs to 13 residues. This CDR3 reads CASTPLAGCGAFF. As DNA, the CDR3 is TGTGCCAGCACCCCCCTCGCCGGTTGCGGTGCTTTCTTT.

This clone was observed a handful of times. The V call is TRBV28, the J call TRBJ1-2; 8 nucleotides align to TRBD1. The CDR3 is 15 residues long. Germline CDR1 MDHEN, CDR2 SYDVKM. V gave up 6 bases and J gave up 6 bases; unmatched junction bases: 12. CDR3 region: CASRLPGQGVNGYTF. Here the CDR3 DNA reads TGTGCCAGCAGGCTACCTGGACAGGGTGTCAATGGCTACACCTTC.

The rearrangement uses TRBV5-1 and TRBJ1-2; 8 nucleotides align to TRBD1. The junction had 5 bases not matched to a gene; V was cut back by 4 bases and J by 3 bases. In germline, CDR1 is SGHRS, CDR2 YFSETQ. The CDR3 is 14 residues long. CDR3 nucleotides: TGCGCCAGCAGCGCCACAGGGGGGGACTATGGCTACACCTTC. Amino acid sequence: CASSATGGDYGYTF.

This chain links TRBV6-4 with TRBJ2-3; 10 nucleotides line up with TRBD2. With 7 bases clipped from V and 6 bases from J, the junction kept 10 bases outside the gene matches. Germline CDR1 MRHNA, CDR2 SNTAGT. This CDR3 has 15 residues. CDR3 sequence: CASIPLLAGADTQYF. The DNA of the CDR3 is TGTGCCAGCATCCCCCTGCTAGCGGGGGCTGATACGCAGTATTTT.

V gene TRBV11-2 combines with J gene TRBJ2-7, with D possibly TRBD2 on 8 matching bases. This CDR3 region has 14 residues. The V end lost 6 bases, the J end lost 2 bases, and 14 bases lay between the germline ends. CDR1 and CDR2 from the germline V gene are SGHAT and FQNNGV. CDR3 DNA: TGTGCCAGCAGGCAGGGGGGACTAGCCTACGAGCAGTACTTC. It encodes CASRQGGLAYEQYF.

The genes are TRBV27 and TRBJ2-5, with TRBD1 identical over 9 bases. The tail of the sequence fits TRBJ2-7 better, so the J call may be wrong. Germline V gene data show CDR1 as MNHEY and CDR2 as SMNVEV (reference sequence). This CDR3 comprises 15 residues. The CDR3 DNA sequence: TGTGCCAGCAGCCAACCGGGACAGGGACCCTACGAGCAGTACTTC. Protein: CASSQPGQGPYEQYF.

The rearrangement joins TRBV23-1 to TRBJ1-2; TRBD1 agrees at 9 bases. TRBV23-1 is an ORF for which the function is uncertain. The CDR3 consists of 13 residues. The trim removed 4 bases at V and 6 bases at J, leaving 3 bases unmatched. CDR3 coding DNA: TGCGCCAGCAGTCGGGACAGGGAAAATGGCTACACCTTC. Its protein is CASSRDRENGYTF.

V and J are TRBV28 and TRBJ1-2; 11 bases fit TRBD1. CDR1 and CDR2 from the germline V gene are MDHEN and SYDVKM. This CDR3 is 17 amino acids long. J lost 7 bases, V lost 4 bases, and 14 bases had no gene match. As DNA, the CDR3 is TGTGCCAGCAGTTCGGGACAGGGGGGTAGTATGTTGAGTGGCTACACCTTC. Protein product: CASSSGQGGSMLSGYTF.

This rearrangement joins TRBV7-2 to TRBJ2-1; perhaps TRBD1 as D (6 bases). Per the germline V gene, CDR1 is SGHTA and CDR2 is FQGNSA. Trimming cost V 4 bases and J 9 bases, with 10 bases left between them. The CDR3 loop spans 12 amino acids. CDR3 sequence reads: CASSYVGGEQFF. In DNA form, the CDR3 reads TGTGCCAGCAGCTACGTAGGGGGTGAGCAGTTCTTC.

The gene calls are TRBV9 and TRBJ2-5, with 13 bases fitting TRBD2. TRBJ2-7 explains the end of the DNA better; the J call may be wrong. CDR1 is SGDLS and CDR2 is YYNGEE in the germline V gene. The CDR3 contains 16 residues. CDR3 protein: CASSGGLAGERNEQYF. The CDR3 coding sequence is TGTGCCAGCAGCGGAGGACTAGCGGGAGAAAGAAACGAGCAGTACTTC.